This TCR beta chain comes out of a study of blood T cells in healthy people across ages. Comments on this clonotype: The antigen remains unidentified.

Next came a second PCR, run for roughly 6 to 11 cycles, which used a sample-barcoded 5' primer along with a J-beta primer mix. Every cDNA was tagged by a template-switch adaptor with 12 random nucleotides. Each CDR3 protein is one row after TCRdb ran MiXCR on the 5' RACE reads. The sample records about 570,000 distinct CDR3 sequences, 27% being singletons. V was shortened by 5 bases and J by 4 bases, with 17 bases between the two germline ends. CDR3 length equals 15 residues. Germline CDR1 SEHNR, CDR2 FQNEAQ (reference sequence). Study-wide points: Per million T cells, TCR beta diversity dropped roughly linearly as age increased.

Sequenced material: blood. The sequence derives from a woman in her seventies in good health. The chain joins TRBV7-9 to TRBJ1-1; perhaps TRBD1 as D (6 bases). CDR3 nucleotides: TGTGCCAGCAGCCTCCAAAGGGGAGGGGGCACTGAAGCTTTCTTT. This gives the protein CASSLQRGGGTEAFF. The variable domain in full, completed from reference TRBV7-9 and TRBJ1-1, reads DTGVSQNPRHKITKRGQNVTFRCDPISEHNRLYWYRQTLGQGPEFLTYFQNEAQLEKSRLLSDRFSAERPKGSFSTLEIQRTEQGDSAMYLCASSLQRGGGTEAFFGQGTRLTVV.